These T cell receptor beta chains were read from a single sample in a study of blood T cells in healthy people across ages. TCRdb independently ran MiXCR on the 5' RACE reads; one entry per CDR3 protein. The table has some 800,000 distinct CDR3 sequences, roughly 44% seen once. Specimen: blood. These TCRs come from a man aged 55 to 70 in good health. Both conserved end residues are part of each CDR3. The order of the fields is clone size, D gene, V gene, J gene, CDR3 DNA, CDR3 protein. The D gene is left open where the match is weak. Part of the rows lack a size; the others show once, few, many or a class for expanded clones.

few	.	TRBV6-6	TRBJ2-4	TGTGCCAGCAGTTACTCTTTCGTCGCCGGACAGAAAAACATTCAGTACTTC	CASSYSFVAGQKNIQYF
few	.	TRBV5-1	TRBJ2-3	TGCGCCAGCAGCCCACCGATACCTACTGGGGTAACAGGAACCGGGGTAGATACGCAGTATTTT	CASSPPIPTGVTGTGVDTQYF
.	.	TRBV10-3	TRBJ2-7	TGTGCCATCATGGGGCAGGGATCCTACGAGCAGTACTTC	CAIMGQGSYEQYF
.	TRBD1	TRBV6-6	TRBJ2-3	TGTGCCAGCAGTGTCCCGGGACAGGGGGCGGCAGATACGCAGTATTTT	CASSVPGQGAADTQYF
.	.	TRBV20-1	TRBJ2-1	TGCAGTGCTAGAGGCAGGGCGGGATACGAGCAGTTCTTC	CSARGRAGYEQFF
.	TRBD2	TRBV5-1	TRBJ2-1	TGCGCCAGCAGCTCAGTAGGGACTAGCGGGGGGGAGTCCTACAATGAGCAGTTCTTC	CASSSVGTSGGESYNEQFF
.	.	TRBV12-3/TRBV12-4	TRBJ2-7	TGTGCCAGCAGCTTAGGGGAGGGGGGCCCCTACGAGCAGTACTTC	CASSLGEGGPYEQYF
.	.	TRBV28	TRBJ2-5	TGTGCCAGCAGTTCGGGACAGAGGGAGGCGGAGACCCAGTACTTC	CASSSGQREAETQYF
.	.	TRBV20-1	TRBJ1-5	TGCAGTGCTAGAGGGGAGGGACCCTCTAATCAGCCCCAGCATTTT	CSARGEGPSNQPQHF
.	TRBD1	TRBV4-3	TRBJ1-1	TGCGCCAGCAACCAAACCGGTGGGCAGGGGGAAGAAGCTTTCTTT	CASNQTGGQGEEAFF
.	.	TRBV4-2	TRBJ2-5	TGTGCCAGCAGCCAAAACCTACCGGGACTCCGAGAGACCCAGTACTTC	CASSQNLPGLRETQYF
many	.	TRBV6-1	TRBJ1-1	TGTGCCAGCAGTTTGACAGAGAACACTGAAGCTTTCTTT	CASSLTENTEAFF
few	.	TRBV12-3/TRBV12-4	TRBJ1-5	TGTGCCAGCAGTTTTTCGGTCGGAACCGGGTGGGCCAATCAGCCCCAGCATTTT	CASSFSVGTGWANQPQHF
few	TRBD1	TRBV7-6	TRBJ2-1	TGTGCCAGCAGCCTGACAGGGAACAACAATGAGCAGTTCTTC	CASSLTGNNNEQFF
few	.	TRBV7-9	TRBJ2-3	TGTGCCAGCAGCTCGGTAGAAGATACGCAGTATTTT	CASSSVEDTQYF
.	.	TRBV28	TRBJ2-6	TGTGCCAGCAGCCCCCAAACTGGGGCCAACGTCCTGACTTTC	CASSPQTGANVLTF
few	.	TRBV27	TRBJ2-7	TGTGCCAGCAGCGGACACGGGTACGAGCAGTACTTC	CASSGHGYEQYF
few	TRBD2	TRBV29-1	TRBJ2-3	TGCAGCGGGTTCGTCGCGGGGGGTAGCACAGATACGCAGTATTTT	CSGFVAGGSTDTQYF
.	.	TRBV12-3/TRBV12-4	TRBJ1-5	TGTGCCAGCAGTTTAGACCAGAGTCAGCCCCAGCATTTT	CASSLDQSQPQHF
.	.	TRBV7-6	TRBJ1-4	TGTGCCAGCAGCTTATCAATAGGAGGGAATGCAAAACTGTTTTTT	CASSLSIGGNAKLFF
.	.	TRBV6-5	TRBJ1-1	TGTGCCAGCACCCCTTCGGGGGGGAACACTGAAGCTTTCTTT	CASTPSGGNTEAFF
.	TRBD1	TRBV28	TRBJ2-2	TGTGCCAGCAGTTTCTTGACAGGGGAAGTCGGGGAGCTGTTTTTT	CASSFLTGEVGELFF
few	.	TRBV5-1	TRBJ2-5	TGCGCCAGCAGCCCCGAGGGGAGGTCGGGAGAGACCCAGTACTTC	CASSPEGRSGETQYF
.	.	TRBV9	TRBJ2-1	TGTGCCAGCAGCGTAGAGGCGGTTAGCTCCTACAATGAGCAGTTCTTC	CASSVEAVSSYNEQFF
few	TRBD1	TRBV11-2	TRBJ1-2	TGTGCCAGCAGATGGACAGGGGCCTCGGGCGGCTACACCTTC	CASRWTGASGGYTF
.	.	TRBV28	TRBJ2-6	TGTGCCAGCGAAGGAGGGCGATACTCTGGGGCCAACGTCCTGACTTTC	CASEGGRYSGANVLTF
.	TRBD1	TRBV28	TRBJ2-2	TGTGCCAGCAGTGATAATAGCCAAAAGTACCGGGACAGGGGGAACACCGGGGAGCTGTTTTTT	CASSDNSQKYRDRGNTGELFF
.	.	TRBV27	TRBJ2-3	TGTGCCAGCACTTGGAGTGATAGCACAGATACGCAGTATTTT	CASTWSDSTDTQYF
few	.	TRBV20-1	TRBJ2-3	TGCAGTGCTAGAGATACATCAGATACGCAGTATTTT	CSARDTSDTQYF
.	TRBD2	TRBV13	TRBJ2-3	TGTGCCAGCAGACGACTAGCGGGGGCGACGCAGTATTTT	CASRRLAGATQYF
few	.	TRBV25-1	TRBJ1-6	TGTGCCAGCTCTTTCGGGGGGGTTTCACCCCTCCACTTT	CASSFGGVSPLHF
.	.	TRBV5-5	TRBJ2-7	TGTGCCAGCAGCTCCAGACAGTCCTACGAGCAGTACTTC	CASSSRQSYEQYF
.	.	TRBV6-2/TRBV6-3	TRBJ1-6	TGTGCCAGCAGTTGGGGTCTAACTTCTAATTCACCCCTCCACTTT	CASSWGLTSNSPLHF
.	TRBD1	TRBV4-1	TRBJ2-1	TGCGCCAGCAGCCCGGGACAGCTCTACAATGAGCAGTTCTTC	CASSPGQLYNEQFF
.	.	TRBV28	TRBJ2-7	TGTGCCAGCAGCCCCAGGGTTCCGACGGGGGAGCAGTACTTC	CASSPRVPTGEQYF
.	TRBD1	TRBV6-5	TRBJ2-7	TGTGCCAGCAGTTCGGCGACAGGGGTGATCTACAATGTGCAGTACTTC	CASSSATGVIYNVQYF
few	TRBD2	TRBV27	TRBJ2-1	TGTGCCAGCAGTTTAAGGACTAGCGACTCCTACAATGAGCAGTTCTTC	CASSLRTSDSYNEQFF
.	TRBD2	TRBV7-2	TRBJ2-5	TGTGCCAGCAGCACTAGCTCTAGCGGGGGGCAGGGGACCCAGTACTTC	CASSTSSSGGQGTQYF
.	TRBD2	TRBV5-5	TRBJ2-3	TGTGCCAGCAGACCACTGCGGGGGGTGGCAGATACGCAGTATTTT	CASRPLRGVADTQYF